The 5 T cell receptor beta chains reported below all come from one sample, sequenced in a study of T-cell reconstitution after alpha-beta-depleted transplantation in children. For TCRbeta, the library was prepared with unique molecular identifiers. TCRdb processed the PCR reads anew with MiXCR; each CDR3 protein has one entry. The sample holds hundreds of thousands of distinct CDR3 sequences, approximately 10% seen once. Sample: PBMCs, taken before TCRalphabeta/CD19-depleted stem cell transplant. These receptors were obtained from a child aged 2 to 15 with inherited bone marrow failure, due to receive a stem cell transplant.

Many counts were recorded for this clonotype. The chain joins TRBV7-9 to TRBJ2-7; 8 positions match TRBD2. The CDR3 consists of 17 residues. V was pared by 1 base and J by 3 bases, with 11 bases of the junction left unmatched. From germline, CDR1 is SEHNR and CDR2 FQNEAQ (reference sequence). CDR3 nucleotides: TGTGCCAGCAGCTTAGAGGACGGGAGGGCCTTTCACTACGAGCAGTACTTC. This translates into CASSLEDGRAFHYEQYF.

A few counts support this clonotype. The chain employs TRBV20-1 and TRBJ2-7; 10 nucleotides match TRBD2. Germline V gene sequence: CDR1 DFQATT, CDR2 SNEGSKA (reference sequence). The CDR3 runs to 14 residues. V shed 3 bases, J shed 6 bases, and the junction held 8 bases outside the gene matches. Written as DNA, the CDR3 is TGCAGTGCTAGGAGCGGGGGGGCCCCTCTCGAGCAGTACTTC. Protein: CSARSGGAPLEQYF.

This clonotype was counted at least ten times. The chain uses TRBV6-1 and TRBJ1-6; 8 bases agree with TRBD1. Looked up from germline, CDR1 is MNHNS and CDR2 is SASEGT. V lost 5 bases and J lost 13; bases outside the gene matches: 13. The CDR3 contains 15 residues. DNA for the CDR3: TGTGCCAGCAGTCTTCTGGGACAGGCAGGTTCGCCCCTCCACTTT. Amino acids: CASSLLGQAGSPLHF.

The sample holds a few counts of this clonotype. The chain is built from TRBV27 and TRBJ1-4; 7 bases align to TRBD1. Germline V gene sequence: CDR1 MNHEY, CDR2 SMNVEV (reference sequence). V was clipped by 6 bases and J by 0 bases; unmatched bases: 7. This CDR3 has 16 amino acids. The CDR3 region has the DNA TGTGCCAGCAGCCCGACAGGGCATGCAACTAATGAAAAACTGTTTTTT. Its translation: CASSPTGHATNEKLFF.

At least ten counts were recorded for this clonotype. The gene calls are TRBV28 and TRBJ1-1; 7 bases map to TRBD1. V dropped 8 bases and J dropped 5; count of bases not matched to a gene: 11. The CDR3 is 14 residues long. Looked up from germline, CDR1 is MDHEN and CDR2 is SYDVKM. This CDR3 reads CASEQGRGGTEAFF. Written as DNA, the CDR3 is TGTGCCAGCGAACAGGGGCGCGGTGGTACTGAAGCTTTCTTT.